These T cell receptor beta chains were read from a single sample in a study of shared clonotypes between healthy human individuals. Only in-frame clones appear in the TCRdb table, and some are missing; sequencing was by immunoSEQ multiplex PCR. The repertoire holds approximately 2,000,000 clones, with 85% to 95% as singletons. Sequencing input: naive CD4+ T cells from PBMCs. The receptor set was obtained from a man aged 18 to 35 in good health. Some clones in this sample may be carry-over from other donors' samples. The CDR3 runs from the conserved cysteine through the conserved F or W. The D gene is left open where the match is weak. Where a row states a size, it is once, few, many or the class of an expanded clone; other rows omit it.

J gene: TRBJ2-3
D gene: -
clone size: -
V gene: TRBV5-4
CDR3 protein: CASSREPNFRTDTQYF
CDR3 DNA: TGTGCCAGCAGCCGGGAGCCAAACTTCCGCACAGATACGCAGTATTTT

J gene: TRBJ1-2
D gene: -
clone size: few
V gene: TRBV19
CDR3 protein: CASSIPDRFYGYTF
CDR3 DNA: TGTGCCAGTAGTATTCCCGACAGGTTCTATGGCTACACCTTC

J gene: TRBJ2-1
D gene: TRBD2
clone size: -
V gene: TRBV4-1
CDR3 protein: CASSLPGTNGNKQFF
CDR3 DNA: TGCGCCAGCAGCTTGCCCGGGACTAACGGAAACAAGCAGTTCTTC

J gene: TRBJ1-5
D gene: -
clone size: few
V gene: TRBV30
CDR3 protein: CAWSAGFGGNQPQHF
CDR3 DNA: TGTGCCTGGAGTGCTGGGTTCGGGGGTAATCAGCCCCAGCATTTT

J gene: TRBJ1-2
D gene: -
clone size: -
V gene: TRBV19
CDR3 protein: CASRVGGRNYGYTF
CDR3 DNA: TGTGCCAGCCGGGTCGGGGGCCGTAACTATGGCTACACCTTC

J gene: TRBJ1-2
D gene: TRBD1
clone size: -
V gene: TRBV30
CDR3 protein: CAFYRDSGHGYTF
CDR3 DNA: TGTGCCTTTTACCGGGACAGCGGTCATGGCTACACCTTC

J gene: TRBJ2-3
D gene: -
clone size: -
V gene: TRBV7-3
CDR3 protein: CASSLRAGSTDTQYF
CDR3 DNA: TGTGCCAGCAGCTTAAGGGCGGGAAGCACAGATACGCAGTATTTT

J gene: TRBJ1-3
D gene: -
clone size: -
V gene: TRBV7-9
CDR3 protein: CASSLGWQGNLGTIYF
CDR3 DNA: TGTGCCAGCAGCTTAGGCTGGCAGGGTAATCTTGGCACCATATATTTT

J gene: TRBJ2-7
D gene: TRBD2
clone size: -
V gene: TRBV6-5
CDR3 protein: CASSEPSGSYEQYF
CDR3 DNA: TGTGCCAGCAGTGAGCCTAGCGGCTCCTACGAGCAGTACTTC

J gene: TRBJ1-1
D gene: TRBD1
clone size: -
V gene: TRBV18
CDR3 protein: CASSPNSQQGPSTEAFF
CDR3 DNA: TGTGCCAGCTCACCTAATTCGCAACAGGGGCCCTCCACTGAAGCTTTCTTT

J gene: TRBJ2-7
D gene: -
clone size: -
V gene: TRBV5-1
CDR3 protein: CASSPGLSYEQYF
CDR3 DNA: TGCGCCAGCAGCCCGGGACTGAGTTACGAGCAGTACTTC

J gene: TRBJ2-7
D gene: TRBD2
clone size: -
V gene: TRBV6-5
CDR3 protein: CASSYSLAGDYEQYF
CDR3 DNA: TGTGCCAGCAGTTACTCCTTGGCGGGAGACTACGAGCAGTACTTC

J gene: TRBJ2-1
D gene: TRBD2
clone size: -
V gene: TRBV5-1
CDR3 protein: CASSYGLAGTYNEQFF
CDR3 DNA: TGCGCCAGCAGCTATGGACTAGCGGGGACGTACAATGAGCAGTTCTTC

J gene: TRBJ2-1
D gene: TRBD2
clone size: -
V gene: TRBV18
CDR3 protein: CASSPELAGSSYNEQFF
CDR3 DNA: TGTGCCAGCTCACCAGAACTAGCGGGGAGCTCCTACAATGAGCAGTTCTTC

J gene: TRBJ1-1
D gene: -
clone size: once
V gene: TRBV25-1
CDR3 protein: CASRGRPGTEAFF
CDR3 DNA: TGTGCCAGCAGGGGAAGGCCGGGCACTGAAGCTTTCTTT

J gene: TRBJ1-2
D gene: -
clone size: -
V gene: TRBV19
CDR3 protein: CASSAISGVGYGYTF
CDR3 DNA: TGTGCCAGTAGTGCGATAAGCGGGGTTGGTTATGGCTACACCTTC

J gene: TRBJ2-7
D gene: -
clone size: -
V gene: TRBV28
CDR3 protein: CASRTGPYEQYF
CDR3 DNA: TGTGCCAGCAGGACAGGCCCCTACGAGCAGTACTTC

J gene: TRBJ2-3
D gene: -
clone size: -
V gene: TRBV2
CDR3 protein: CASGDSSSTDTQYF
CDR3 DNA: TGTGCCAGCGGGGACTCATCTAGCACAGATACGCAGTATTTT

J gene: TRBJ1-1
D gene: -
clone size: few
V gene: TRBV30
CDR3 protein: CAWNIAGAHAEAFF
CDR3 DNA: TGTGCCTGGAATATTGCGGGGGCTCATGCTGAAGCTTTCTTT

J gene: TRBJ1-6
D gene: -
clone size: -
V gene: TRBV20-1
CDR3 protein: CSIKNSPLHF
CDR3 DNA: TGCAGCATAAAGAATTCACCCCTCCACTTT

J gene: TRBJ2-5
D gene: TRBD1
clone size: -
V gene: TRBV5-1
CDR3 protein: CASSPGQTSQETQYF
CDR3 DNA: TGCGCCAGCAGCCCGGGACAGACCTCCCAAGAGACCCAGTACTTC

J gene: TRBJ1-1
D gene: -
clone size: -
V gene: TRBV28
CDR3 protein: CASSLSQRNTEAFF
CDR3 DNA: TGTGCCAGCAGTTTATCCCAGAGGAACACTGAAGCTTTCTTT

J gene: TRBJ2-7
D gene: -
clone size: -
V gene: TRBV28
CDR3 protein: CASSVVAYEQYF
CDR3 DNA: TGTGCCAGCAGTGTGGTAGCCTACGAGCAGTACTTC

J gene: TRBJ2-3
D gene: TRBD1
clone size: -
V gene: TRBV19
CDR3 protein: CASSWGRGTDTQYF
CDR3 DNA: TGTGCCAGTAGTTGGGGCAGGGGGACAGATACGCAGTATTTT

J gene: TRBJ1-5
D gene: -
clone size: many
V gene: TRBV21-1
CDR3 protein: CASRNLRLRVGQPQHF
CDR3 DNA: TGTGCCAGCAGAAATCTCCGACTCAGAGTTGGTCAGCCCCAGCATTTT

J gene: TRBJ1-3
D gene: -
clone size: -
V gene: TRBV28
CDR3 protein: CASSLMAGNTIYF
CDR3 DNA: TGTGCCAGCAGTTTAATGGCTGGAAACACCATATATTTT

J gene: TRBJ1-1
D gene: -
clone size: -
V gene: TRBV18
CDR3 protein: CASSRPNTEAFF
CDR3 DNA: TGTGCCAGCTCGCGCCCGAACACTGAAGCTTTCTTT

J gene: TRBJ1-1
D gene: -
clone size: -
V gene: TRBV29-1
CDR3 protein: CSVGGRLNTEAFF
CDR3 DNA: TGCAGCGTTGGGGGACGGCTGAACACTGAAGCTTTCTTT

J gene: TRBJ1-5
D gene: TRBD1
clone size: -
V gene: TRBV30
CDR3 protein: CAWSGQGGQPQHF
CDR3 DNA: TGTGCCTGGAGTGGACAGGGAGGTCAGCCCCAGCATTTT